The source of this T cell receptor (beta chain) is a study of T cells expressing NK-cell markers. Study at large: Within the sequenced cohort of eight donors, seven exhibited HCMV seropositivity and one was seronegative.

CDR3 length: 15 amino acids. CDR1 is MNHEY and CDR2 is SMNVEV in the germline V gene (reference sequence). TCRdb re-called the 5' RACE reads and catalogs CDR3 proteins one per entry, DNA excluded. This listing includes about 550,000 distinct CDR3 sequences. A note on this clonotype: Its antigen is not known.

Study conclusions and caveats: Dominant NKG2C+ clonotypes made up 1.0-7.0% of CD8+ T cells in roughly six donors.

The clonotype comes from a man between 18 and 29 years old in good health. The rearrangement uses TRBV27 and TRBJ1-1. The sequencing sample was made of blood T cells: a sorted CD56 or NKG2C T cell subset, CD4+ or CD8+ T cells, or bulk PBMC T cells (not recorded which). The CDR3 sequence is CASSLSSGGGTEAFF.